The source of this T cell receptor beta chain is a study of T cell repertoires in cytomegalovirus infection. Background on the study: Shared public TCR beta signatures pointed to both CMV infection and a matching HLA type. Study results and caveats: The cumulative frequency of public TCR beta families distinguished individuals who carried CMV together with the relevant HLA. Across the ex vivo response, the dominant clonotypes were HLA-C-restricted CMV-specific TCR beta clonotypes.

This clonotype showed up just a few times. The antigen remains unidentified. MiXCR was run by TCRdb on the reads, yielding one entry per CDR3 protein. This table holds about 180,000 distinct CDR3 sequences, about 15% found once. The V and J ends lost 4 bases and 8 bases respectively, with 17 bases between them. Germline V gene data show CDR1 as LGHDT and CDR2 as YNNKEL (reference sequence). The length of the CDR3 is 14 residues. The J gene is TRBJ1-1, the V gene TRBV3-1; possibly TRBD1 for D (6 bases). This sequence originates from a human donor in good health (CMV status not recorded). Some clones in this sample may be carry-over from other donors' samples. Input material: PBMCs. CDR3 sequence reads: CASSPLTGNPEAFF. CDR3 DNA: TGTGCCAGCAGCCCCCTAACAGGGAATCCCGAAGCTTTCTTT. The variable domain in full, with the rest retrieved from reference TRBV3-1 and TRBJ1-1, is DTAVSQTPKYLVTQMGNDKSIKCEQNLGHDTMYWYKQDSKKFLKIMFSYNNKELIINETVPNRFSPKSPDKAHLNLHINSLELGDSAVYFCASSPLTGNPEAFFGQGTRLTVV.